The 14 T cell receptor beta chains below were found in one sample sequenced in a study of blood T cell repertoires in COVID-19. The data were produced by immunoSEQ multiplex PCR, yet TCRdb's version contains in-frame clones alone and is incomplete. Found here are some 170,000 clones, around 76% of them singletons; the top ten hold over 7.5%. Sequenced sample: peripheral blood. These receptors all stem from a woman in her 70s with acute or convalescent COVID-19.

This rearrangement joins TRBV6-5 to TRBJ2-7; TRBD1 might be the D (6 bases). Germline V lookup: CDR1 MNHEY, CDR2 SVGAGI. CDR3 length: 13 residues. Deletions cut 5 bases from V and 5 bases from J, with 13 bases between. In nucleotides, the CDR3 is TGTGCCAGCAGTCCTTCAGGGGTCCACGAGCAGTACTTC. This translates into CASSPSGVHEQYF.

The chain is built from TRBV15 and TRBJ1-5; 9 nucleotides line up with TRBD1. In germline, CDR1 is LNHNV, CDR2 YYDKDF (reference sequence). There are 17 residues in the CDR3. V lost 4 bases and J lost 7; bases outside the gene matches: 14. CDR3 nucleotide sequence: TGTGCCACCAGCAAAGACAGGGGGGTATTATCGGGCCAGCCCCAGCATTTT. It yields the protein CATSKDRGVLSGQPQHF.

This clone occurred once. The chain is built from TRBV28 and TRBJ2-4; 7 bases fit TRBD2. The V gene's germline CDR1 is MDHEN and CDR2 SYDVKM. This CDR3 has 13 amino acids. Losses at the gene ends were 2 bases for V and 11 bases for J; bases not matched to a gene: 6. In DNA, the CDR3 is TGTGCCAGCAGTTTACCGGGAGGCGGACTTCAGTACTTC. As protein: CASSLPGGGLQYF.

V usage is TRBV30 and J usage is TRBJ2-1, with D maybe TRBD2 (5 bases). Germline loops: CDR1 GTSNPN, CDR2 SVGIG (reference sequence). This CDR3 has 14 residues. The V end was cut by 1 base, the J end by 1 base, with 8 bases between. This chain's CDR3 is CAWSAGMSYNEQFF. The CDR3 DNA reads TGTGCCTGGAGTGCGGGGATGTCCTACAATGAGCAGTTCTTC.

This sequence joins TRBV2 and TRBJ2-3, with a possible D match to TRBD1 (8 bases). This CDR3 region has 16 residues. Germline loops: CDR1 SNHLY, CDR2 FYNNEI. V lost 7 bases and J 0 bases, leaving 17 bases between the germline ends. CDR3 coding DNA: TGTGCCAGCAAACGACAGGGGAGGGCTAGCACAGATACGCAGTATTTT. Amino acid sequence: CASKRQGRASTDTQYF.

The rearrangement uses TRBV6-5 and TRBJ1-5; the D gene is possibly TRBD1 (6 bases). The CDR3 is made up of 12 amino acids. Trimming pared 8 bases from V and 9 bases from J, leaving 14 bases between. Germline values: CDR1 MNHEY, CDR2 SVGAGI. CDR3 bases: TGTGCCAGCCTATTGCGGGGGCCGCCCCAGCATTTT. Translated, it gives CASLLRGPPQHF.

The chain employs TRBV19 and TRBJ1-5; 11 bases map to TRBD1. Germline V gene sequence: CDR1 LNHDA, CDR2 SQIVND (reference sequence). The CDR3 is 16 amino acids. Trimming took 3 bases from V and 8 from J; bases not matched to a gene: 9. The CDR3 is CASSIRTGGSIEPQHF. In DNA form, the CDR3 reads TGTGCCAGTAGTATCAGGACAGGGGGCTCTATCGAGCCCCAGCATTTT.

The chain carries TRBV5-6 and TRBJ2-7, with 7 bases identical to TRBD1. The CDR3 is 17 amino acids. Germline CDR1 is SGHDT and CDR2 is YYEEEE. Trimming removed 1 base from V and 1 base from J; junction bases left unmatched: 11. CDR3: CASSLSPPGTDSYEQYF. CDR3 DNA sequence: TGTGCCAGCAGCTTGTCACCGCCCGGGACAGATTCCTACGAGCAGTACTTC.

The count of this clone is one. The J gene is TRBJ1-2, the V gene TRBV30; possible D gene TRBD1, 6 bases. The germline V and J ends were trimmed by 5 bases and 7 bases, with 20 bases remaining between them. Germline V lookup: CDR1 GTSNPN, CDR2 SVGIG (reference sequence). This CDR3 comprises 14 residues. Written as DNA, the CDR3 is TGTGCCTGGGCTCTTAAGGGGGGGAGCTCTGGCTACACCTTC. It is translated as CAWALKGGSSGYTF.

This clone was observed a few times. The chain is built from TRBV16 and TRBJ2-7, with D hard to call. The CDR3 sequence is 13 residues long. From germline, CDR1 is KGHSY and CDR2 FQNENV. V was trimmed by 0 bases and J by 9 bases, leaving 12 bases between them. The CDR3 DNA reads as TGTGCCAGCAGCCAATCTAGAGACACGTCGCAGTACTTC. Its protein product is CASSQSRDTSQYF.

The CDR3 DNA is TGTGCCAGCAGCCCAGACAGGTCATCGGAGACCCAGTACTTC. Encoded protein: CASSPDRSSETQYF. The chain employs TRBV11-2 and TRBJ2-5, with a weak D call TRBD1 (6 bases). Germline V CDR1 and CDR2: SGHAT, FQNNGV. V dropped 5 bases and J dropped 5 bases, with 15 bases sitting between them. The CDR3 is 14 amino acids.

The chain combines TRBV10-1 with TRBJ2-2, with 8 bases lining up with TRBD1. The CDR3 runs 17 residues. CDR1 WNHNN and CDR2 SYGVQD come from the germline V gene (reference sequence). J was trimmed by 2 bases and V by 6 bases; bases with no gene match: 11. Here the CDR3 DNA reads TGCGCCAGCAGCCCGATCAGGGGGCGCTTCAACACCGGGGAGCTGTTTTTT. It codes for CASSPIRGRFNTGELFF.

This chain joins TRBV4-3 and TRBJ2-1; 8 bases map to TRBD2. This CDR3 is 15 amino acids long. CDR1 is LGHNA and CDR2 is YSLEER in the germline V gene. Losses at the gene ends were 8 bases for V and 9 bases for J; bases not matched to a gene: 15. For the CDR3, the DNA is TGCGCCAGCGAGTCGGGACTAGGGAGAAAGGGTGAGCAGTTCTTC. Protein: CASESGLGRKGEQFF.

This sequence joins TRBV19 and TRBJ1-2; 8 nucleotides align to TRBD1. Germline values: CDR1 LNHDA, CDR2 SQIVND (reference sequence). With 4 bases clipped from V and 4 bases from J, the junction kept 5 bases outside the gene matches. The CDR3 length is 14 residues. The CDR3 is CASSTDRAGYGYTF. The CDR3 region has the DNA TGTGCCAGTAGTACGGACAGGGCGGGCTATGGCTACACCTTC.